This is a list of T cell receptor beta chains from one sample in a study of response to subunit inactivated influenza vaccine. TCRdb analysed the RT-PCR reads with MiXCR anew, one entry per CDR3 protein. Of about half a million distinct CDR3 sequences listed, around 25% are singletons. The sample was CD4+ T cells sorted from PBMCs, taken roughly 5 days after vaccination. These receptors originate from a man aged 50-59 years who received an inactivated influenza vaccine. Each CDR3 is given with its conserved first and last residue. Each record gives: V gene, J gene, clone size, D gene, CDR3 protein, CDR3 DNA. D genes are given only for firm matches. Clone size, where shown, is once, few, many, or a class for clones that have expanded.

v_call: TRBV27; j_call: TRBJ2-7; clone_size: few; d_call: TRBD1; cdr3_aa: CASSSYPGQSRYEQYF; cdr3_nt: TGTGCCAGCAGTTCCTACCCGGGACAGTCCCGCTACGAGCAGTACTTC
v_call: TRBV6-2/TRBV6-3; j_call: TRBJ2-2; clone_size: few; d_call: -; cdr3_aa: CAAGSRGNTGELFF; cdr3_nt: TGTGCCGCCGGATCGAGAGGAAACACCGGGGAGCTGTTTTTT
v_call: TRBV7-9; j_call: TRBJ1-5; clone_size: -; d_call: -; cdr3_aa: CASSLQGSGQPQHF; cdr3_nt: TGTGCCAGCAGCTTGCAGGGGTCGGGTCAGCCCCAGCATTTT
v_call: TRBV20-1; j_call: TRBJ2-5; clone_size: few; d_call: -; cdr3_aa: CSATPGSETQYF; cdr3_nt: TGCAGTGCTACGCCGGGAAGTGAGACCCAGTACTTC
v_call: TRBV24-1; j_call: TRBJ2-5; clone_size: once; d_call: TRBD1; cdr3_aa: CATSDRDRYQETQYF; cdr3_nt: TGTGCCACCAGTGACCGGGACAGGTACCAAGAGACCCAGTACTTC
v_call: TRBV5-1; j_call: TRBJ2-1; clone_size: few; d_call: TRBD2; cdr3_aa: CASSFLLAGDHNEQFF; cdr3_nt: TGCGCCAGCAGCTTCCTACTAGCGGGGGACCACAATGAGCAGTTCTTC
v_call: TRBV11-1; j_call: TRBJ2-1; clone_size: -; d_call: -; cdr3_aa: CASSLRQSLGGVDNEQFF; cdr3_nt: TGTGCCAGCAGCTTGCGACAGTCCCTGGGGGGAGTAGACAATGAGCAGTTCTTC
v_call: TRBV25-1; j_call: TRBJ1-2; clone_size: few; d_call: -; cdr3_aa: CASSEPLIGGGNYGYTF; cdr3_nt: TGTGCCAGCAGTGAACCCCTCATCGGGGGAGGGAACTATGGCTACACCTTC
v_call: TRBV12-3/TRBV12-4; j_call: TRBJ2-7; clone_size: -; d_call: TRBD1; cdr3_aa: CASRETGRFEQYF; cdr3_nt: TGTGCCAGCAGGGAGACAGGGCGGTTCGAGCAGTACTTC
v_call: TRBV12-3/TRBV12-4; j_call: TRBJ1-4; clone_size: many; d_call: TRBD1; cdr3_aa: CASRQGQANEKLFF; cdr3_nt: TGTGCCAGCAGACAGGGACAGGCTAATGAAAAACTGTTTTTT
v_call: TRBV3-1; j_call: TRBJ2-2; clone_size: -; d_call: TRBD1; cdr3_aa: CASTGTGKTGELFF; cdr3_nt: TGTGCCAGTACCGGGACAGGGAAGACCGGGGAGCTGTTTTTT
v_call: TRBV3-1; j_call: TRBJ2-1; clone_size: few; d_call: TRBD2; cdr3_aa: CASSQAGTSGRLEQFF; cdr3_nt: TGTGCCAGCAGCCAAGCGGGGACTAGCGGGCGGTTGGAGCAGTTCTTC
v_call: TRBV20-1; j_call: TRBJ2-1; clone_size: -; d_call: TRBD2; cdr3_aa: CSAVTGGPPNEQFF; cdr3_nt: TGCAGTGCTGTAACGGGGGGACCCCCCAATGAGCAGTTCTTC
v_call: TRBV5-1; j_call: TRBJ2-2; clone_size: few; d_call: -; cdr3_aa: CASRPQGPTNTGELFF; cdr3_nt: TGCGCCAGCAGGCCTCAGGGGCCCACGAACACCGGGGAGCTGTTTTTT
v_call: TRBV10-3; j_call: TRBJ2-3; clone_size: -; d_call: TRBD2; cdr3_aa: CAISDRLAGGDTQYF; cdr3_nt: TGTGCCATCAGCGACCGACTAGCGGGGGGGGATACGCAGTATTTT
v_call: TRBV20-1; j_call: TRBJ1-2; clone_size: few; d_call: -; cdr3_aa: CSARGQGQGYTF; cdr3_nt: TGCAGTGCTAGAGGGCAGGGTCAAGGCTACACCTTC
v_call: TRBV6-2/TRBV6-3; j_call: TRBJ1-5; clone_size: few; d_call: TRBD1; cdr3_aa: CASSGQGDGNQPQHF; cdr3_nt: TGTGCCAGCAGTGGACAGGGAGACGGCAATCAGCCCCAGCATTTT
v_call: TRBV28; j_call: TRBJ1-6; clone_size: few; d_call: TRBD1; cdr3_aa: CASSFFPGQGRPNSPLHF; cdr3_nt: TGTGCCAGCAGTTTCTTTCCGGGACAGGGGAGACCTAATTCACCCCTCCACTTT
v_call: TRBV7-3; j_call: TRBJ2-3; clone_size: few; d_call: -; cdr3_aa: CASSSTGFITDTQYF; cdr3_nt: TGTGCCAGCAGCTCGACAGGATTTATCACAGATACGCAGTATTTT
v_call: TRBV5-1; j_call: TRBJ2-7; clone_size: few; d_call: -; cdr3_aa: CASSLSGFDEQYF; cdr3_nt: TGCGCCAGCAGCTTGAGTGGTTTCGACGAGCAGTACTTC
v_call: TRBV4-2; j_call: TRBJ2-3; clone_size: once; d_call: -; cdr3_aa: CASSQSVSGDTQYF; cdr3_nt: TGTGCCAGCAGCCAGTCAGTGTCGGGTGATACGCAGTATTTT
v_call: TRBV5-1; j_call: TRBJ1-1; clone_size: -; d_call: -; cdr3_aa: CASSLLSGNTEAFF; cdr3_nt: TGCGCCAGCAGCCTATTGTCAGGGAACACTGAAGCTTTCTTT
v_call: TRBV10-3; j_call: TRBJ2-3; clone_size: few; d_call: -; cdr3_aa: CAISGGFGGTDTQYF; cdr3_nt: TGTGCCATCAGTGGTGGTTTTGGGGGCACAGATACGCAGTATTTT
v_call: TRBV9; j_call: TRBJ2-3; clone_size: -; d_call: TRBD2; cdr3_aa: CASRPSGTRTDTQYF; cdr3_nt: TGTGCCAGCAGACCTAGCGGGACCCGCACAGATACGCAGTATTTT
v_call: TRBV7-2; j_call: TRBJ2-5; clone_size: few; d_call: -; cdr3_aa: CASSLRAAGETQYF; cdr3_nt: TGTGCCAGCAGCTTAAGGGCCGCTGGAGAGACCCAGTACTTC
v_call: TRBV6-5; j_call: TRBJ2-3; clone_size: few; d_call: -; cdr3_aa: CASSYRGDSDTQYF; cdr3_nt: TGTGCCAGCAGTTATAGGGGGGACTCAGATACGCAGTATTTT
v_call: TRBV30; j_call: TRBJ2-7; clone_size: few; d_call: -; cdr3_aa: CAWSLGVLNEQYF; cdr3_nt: TGTGCCTGGAGTTTGGGGGTTCTCAACGAGCAGTACTTC
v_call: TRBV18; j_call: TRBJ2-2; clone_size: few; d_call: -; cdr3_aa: CASSPGVHTGELFF; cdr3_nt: TGTGCCAGCTCACCAGGGGTCCACACCGGGGAGCTGTTTTTT
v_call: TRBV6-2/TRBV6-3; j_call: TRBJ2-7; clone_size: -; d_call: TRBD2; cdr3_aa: CASNPLGGGYEQYF; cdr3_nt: TGTGCCAGCAACCCCCTTGGCGGGGGGTACGAGCAGTACTTC
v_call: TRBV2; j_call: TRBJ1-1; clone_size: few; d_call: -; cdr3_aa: CASSLWGEYAFF; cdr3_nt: TGTGCCAGCAGTCTATGGGGCGAGTATGCTTTCTTT
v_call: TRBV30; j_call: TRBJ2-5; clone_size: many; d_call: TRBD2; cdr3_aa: CAWQTGGGETQYF; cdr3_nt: TGTGCCTGGCAGACGGGGGGAGGAGAGACCCAGTACTTC
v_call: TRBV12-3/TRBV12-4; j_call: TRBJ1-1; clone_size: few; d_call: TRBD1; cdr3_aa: CASRRQGGFDEAFF; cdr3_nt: TGTGCCAGCAGAAGACAGGGAGGATTCGATGAAGCTTTCTTT
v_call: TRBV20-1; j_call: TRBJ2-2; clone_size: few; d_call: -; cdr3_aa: CSASRSLNTGELFF; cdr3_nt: TGCAGTGCTAGTCGGAGTTTGAACACCGGGGAGCTGTTTTTT